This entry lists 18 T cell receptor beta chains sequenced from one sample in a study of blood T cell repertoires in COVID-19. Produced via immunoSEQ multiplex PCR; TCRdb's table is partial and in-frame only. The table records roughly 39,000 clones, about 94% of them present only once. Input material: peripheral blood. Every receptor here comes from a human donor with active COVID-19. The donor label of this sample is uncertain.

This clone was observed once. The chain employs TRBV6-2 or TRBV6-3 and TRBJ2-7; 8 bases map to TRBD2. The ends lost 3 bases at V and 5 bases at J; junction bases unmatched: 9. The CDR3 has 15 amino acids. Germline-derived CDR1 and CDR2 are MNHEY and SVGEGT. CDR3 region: CASSYRWSGSHEQYF. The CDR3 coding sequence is TGTGCCAGCAGTTATCGATGGAGCGGGAGCCACGAGCAGTACTTC.

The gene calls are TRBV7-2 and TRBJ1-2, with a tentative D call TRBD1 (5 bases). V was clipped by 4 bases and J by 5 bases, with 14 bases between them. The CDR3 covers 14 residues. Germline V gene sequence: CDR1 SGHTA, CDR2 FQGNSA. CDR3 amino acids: CASSSLGGEYGYTF. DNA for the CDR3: TGTGCCAGCAGCTCCCTCGGGGGAGAGTATGGCTACACCTTC.

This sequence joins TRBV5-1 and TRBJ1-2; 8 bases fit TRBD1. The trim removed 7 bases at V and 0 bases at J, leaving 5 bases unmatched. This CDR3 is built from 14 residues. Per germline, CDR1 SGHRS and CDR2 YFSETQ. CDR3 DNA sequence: TGCGCCAGCCAAAAGACAGGGGCTAACTATGGCTACACCTTC. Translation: CASQKTGANYGYTF. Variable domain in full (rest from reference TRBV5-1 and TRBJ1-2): KAGVTQTPRYLIKTRGQQVTLSCSPISGHRSVSWYQQTPGQGLQFLFEYFSETQRNKGNFPGRFSGRQFSNSRSEMNVSTLELGDSALYLCASQKTGANYGYTFGSGTRLTVV.

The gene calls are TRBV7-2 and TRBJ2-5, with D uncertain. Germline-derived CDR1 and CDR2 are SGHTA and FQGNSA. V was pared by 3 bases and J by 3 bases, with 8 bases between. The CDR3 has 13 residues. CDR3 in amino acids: CASSFWAEETQYF. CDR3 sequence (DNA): TGTGCCAGCAGCTTTTGGGCCGAAGAGACCCAGTACTTC.

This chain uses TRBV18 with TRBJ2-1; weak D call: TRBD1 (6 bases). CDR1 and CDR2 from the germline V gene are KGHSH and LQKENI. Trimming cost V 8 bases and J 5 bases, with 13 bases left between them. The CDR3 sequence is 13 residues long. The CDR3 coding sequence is TGTGCCAGCCATCAGGACAGCCACAATGAGCAGTTCTTC. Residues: CASHQDSHNEQFF.

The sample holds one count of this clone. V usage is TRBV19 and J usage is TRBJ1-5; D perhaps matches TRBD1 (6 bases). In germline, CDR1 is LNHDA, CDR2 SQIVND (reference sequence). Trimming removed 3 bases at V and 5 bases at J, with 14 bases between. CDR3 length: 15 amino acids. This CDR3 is CASSIIRGNDQPQHF. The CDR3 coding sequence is TGTGCCAGTAGTATTATCAGGGGAAATGATCAGCCCCAGCATTTT.

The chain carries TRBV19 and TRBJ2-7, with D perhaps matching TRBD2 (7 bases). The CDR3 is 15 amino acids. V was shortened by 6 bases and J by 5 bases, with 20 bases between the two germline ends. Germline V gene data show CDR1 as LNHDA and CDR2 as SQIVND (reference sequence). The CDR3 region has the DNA TGTGCCAGTAGGGGGGGGCCCGACCCCAGGAACGAGCAGTACTTC. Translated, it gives CASRGGPDPRNEQYF.

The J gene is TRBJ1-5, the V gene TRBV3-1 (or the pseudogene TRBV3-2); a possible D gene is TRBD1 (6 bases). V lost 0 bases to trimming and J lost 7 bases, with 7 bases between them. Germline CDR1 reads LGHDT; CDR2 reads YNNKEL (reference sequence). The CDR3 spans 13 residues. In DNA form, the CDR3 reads TGTGCCAGCAGCCAAGACAGGGGCCAGCCCCAGCATTTT. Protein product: CASSQDRGQPQHF.

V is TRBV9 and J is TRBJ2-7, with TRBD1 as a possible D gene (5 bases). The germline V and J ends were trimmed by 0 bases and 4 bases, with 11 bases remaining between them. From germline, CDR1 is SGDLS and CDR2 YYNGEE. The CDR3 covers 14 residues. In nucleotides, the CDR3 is TGTGCCAGCAGCGTAGGCAGGGTAGGTTACGAGCAGTACTTC. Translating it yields CASSVGRVGYEQYF.

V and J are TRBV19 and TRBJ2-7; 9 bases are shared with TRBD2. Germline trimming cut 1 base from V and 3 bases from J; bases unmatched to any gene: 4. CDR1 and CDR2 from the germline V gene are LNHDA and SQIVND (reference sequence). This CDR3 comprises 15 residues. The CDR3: CASSIVAGEIYEQYF. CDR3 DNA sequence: TGTGCCAGTAGTATAGTAGCGGGAGAGATCTACGAGCAGTACTTC.

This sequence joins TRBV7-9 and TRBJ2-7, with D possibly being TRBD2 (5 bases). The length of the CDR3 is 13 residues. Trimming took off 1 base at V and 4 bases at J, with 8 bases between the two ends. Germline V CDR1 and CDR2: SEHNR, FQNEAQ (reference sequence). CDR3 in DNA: TGTGCCAGCAGCTTAGGGGCGGGTTACGAGCAGTACTTC. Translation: CASSLGAGYEQYF.

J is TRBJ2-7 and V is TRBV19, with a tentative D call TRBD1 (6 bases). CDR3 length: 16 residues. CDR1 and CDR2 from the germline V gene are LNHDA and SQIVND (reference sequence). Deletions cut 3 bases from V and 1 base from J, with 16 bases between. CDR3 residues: CASSMPPQGPSYEQYF. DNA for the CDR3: TGTGCCAGTAGTATGCCACCTCAGGGGCCATCCTACGAGCAGTACTTC.

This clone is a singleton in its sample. The chain's CDR3 is CASNGGLAGAVGEQFF. The CDR3 DNA follows: TGTGCCAGCAACGGGGGACTAGCGGGAGCAGTAGGTGAGCAGTTCTTC. The chain recombines TRBV5-4 with TRBJ2-1, with 14 bases identical to TRBD2. Germline loops: CDR1 SGHNT, CDR2 YYREEE (reference sequence). This CDR3 has 16 residues. The V gene end was trimmed by 6 bases and the J gene end by 9 bases; junction bases not matched to a gene: 11.

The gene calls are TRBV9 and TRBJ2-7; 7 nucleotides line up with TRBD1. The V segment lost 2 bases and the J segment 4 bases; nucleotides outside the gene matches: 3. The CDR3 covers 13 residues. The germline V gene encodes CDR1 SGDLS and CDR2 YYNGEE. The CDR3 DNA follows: TGTGCCAGCAGCGTCCCGGGACAGTACGAGCAGTACTTC. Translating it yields CASSVPGQYEQYF.

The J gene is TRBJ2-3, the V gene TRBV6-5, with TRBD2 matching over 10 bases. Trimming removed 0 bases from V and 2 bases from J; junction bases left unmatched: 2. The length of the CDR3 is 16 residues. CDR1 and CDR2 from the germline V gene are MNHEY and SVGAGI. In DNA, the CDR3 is TGTGCCAGCAGTTACTCAACTAGCGGGGCCACAGATACGCAGTATTTT. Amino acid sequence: CASSYSTSGATDTQYF.

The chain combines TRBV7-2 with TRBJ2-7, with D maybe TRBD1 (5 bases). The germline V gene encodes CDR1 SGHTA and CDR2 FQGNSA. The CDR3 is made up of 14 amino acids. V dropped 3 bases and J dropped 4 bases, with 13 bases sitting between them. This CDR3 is CASSFRGSGYEQYF. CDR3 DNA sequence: TGTGCCAGCAGCTTTAGGGGATCCGGGTACGAGCAGTACTTC.

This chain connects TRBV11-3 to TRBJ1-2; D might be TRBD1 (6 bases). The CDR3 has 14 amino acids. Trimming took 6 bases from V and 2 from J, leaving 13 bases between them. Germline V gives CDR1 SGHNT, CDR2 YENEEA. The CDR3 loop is CASSQNTGNYGYTF. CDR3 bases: TGTGCCAGCAGTCAGAATACAGGGAACTATGGCTACACCTTC.

The CDR3 reads CASSRGCLEKLFF. CDR3 DNA sequence: TGTGCCAGCAGCCGAGGGTGTCTGGAAAAACTGTTTTTT. This chain links TRBV21-1 with TRBJ1-4. TRBV21-1 counts as a pseudogene. The CDR3 extends over 13 amino acids.